This is a list of T cell receptor beta chains from one sample in a study of shared clonotypes between healthy human individuals. Assay: immunoSEQ multiplex PCR; the TCRdb copy retains only in-frame clones and omits some. The sample has under 1 million clones; about 96% are singletons. Sequencing was performed on naive CD8+ T cells sorted from blood. The receptors were sampled from a man aged 25 to 40 in good health. Both conserved end residues are part of each CDR3. Each record gives: clone size, CDR3 length, J gene, V gene, D gene, CDR3 DNA, CDR3 protein. D genes are given only for firm matches. A row's size may be missing; if present it is once, few, many or a size class.

size: .
length: 16
J: TRBJ2-7
V: TRBV7-9
D: TRBD1
DNA: TGTGCCAGCAGCCCGAATCCTGGACAGGGAATCTGGGAGCAGTACTTC
CDR3: CASSPNPGQGIWEQYF

size: .
length: 13
J: TRBJ2-5
V: TRBV19
D: .
DNA: TGTGCCAGTAAGGGGAGAGGGGAAGAGACCCAGTACTTC
CDR3: CASKGRGEETQYF

size: .
length: 17
J: TRBJ2-7
V: TRBV5-1
D: .
DNA: TGCGCCAGCAGCTTGGTCCCTAGCTTCAAGAGCTCCTACGAGCAGTACTTC
CDR3: CASSLVPSFKSSYEQYF

size: .
length: 16
J: TRBJ2-7
V: TRBV15
D: TRBD2
DNA: TGTGCCACCAGCAGAGATCTAGCGGGAGGGTCCTACGAGCAGTACTTC
CDR3: CATSRDLAGGSYEQYF

size: .
length: 13
J: TRBJ1-1
V: TRBV27
D: .
DNA: TGTGCCAGCAGTCAGACAGCGAACACTGAAGCTTTCTTT
CDR3: CASSQTANTEAFF

size: .
length: 13
J: TRBJ1-5
V: TRBV7-7
D: .
DNA: TGTGCCAGCAGCTTACGACAGAATCAGCCCCAGCATTTT
CDR3: CASSLRQNQPQHF

size: once
length: 16
J: TRBJ1-5
V: TRBV5-1
D: TRBD1
DNA: TGCGCCAGCAGCTTGGAGTTCGACAGGGCTAATCAGCCCCAGCATTTT
CDR3: CASSLEFDRANQPQHF

size: once
length: 16
J: TRBJ2-2
V: TRBV19
D: TRBD2
DNA: TGTGCCAGTAAGCCTAGCGGGAGGTGGGGCACCGGGGAGCTGTTTTTT
CDR3: CASKPSGRWGTGELFF

size: .
length: 16
J: TRBJ2-1
V: TRBV5-1
D: .
DNA: TGCGCCAGCAGCTTAGCAACCGGGACCCCCAACAATGAGCAGTTCTTC
CDR3: CASSLATGTPNNEQFF

size: .
length: 14
J: TRBJ2-1
V: TRBV27
D: TRBD2
DNA: TGTGCCAGCAGTCTCGGGGGAGGGTACAATGAGCAGTTCTTC
CDR3: CASSLGGGYNEQFF

size: .
length: 13
J: TRBJ2-3
V: TRBV7-6
D: TRBD1
DNA: TGTGCCAGCAGCTTGGGGACAGTAGATACGCAGTATTTT
CDR3: CASSLGTVDTQYF

size: .
length: 13
J: TRBJ1-1
V: TRBV28
D: .
DNA: TGTGCCAGCAGTTTGACGGGGGGTACTGAAGCTTTCTTT
CDR3: CASSLTGGTEAFF

size: .
length: 19
J: TRBJ2-2
V: TRBV11-3
D: TRBD2
DNA: TGTGCCAGCAGCTTAGTTTTCGGTGGGGCTAGCGGGAGCGGCGGGGAGCTGTTTTTT
CDR3: CASSLVFGGASGSGGELFF

size: .
length: 14
J: TRBJ2-1
V: TRBV9
D: .
DNA: TGTGCCAGCAGCGTAGAAGGTACACCTGGAGAGCAGTTCTTC
CDR3: CASSVEGTPGEQFF

size: .
length: 11
J: TRBJ2-7
V: TRBV18
D: .
DNA: TGTGCCAGCTCAGAGGAGTACGAGCAGTACTTC
CDR3: CASSEEYEQYF

size: .
length: 14
J: TRBJ1-2
V: TRBV27
D: .
DNA: TGTGCCAGCAGTTTAGGGGCAGGGGACGGAAGCTACACCTTC
CDR3: CASSLGAGDGSYTF

size: .
length: 16
J: TRBJ2-1
V: TRBV18
D: TRBD2
DNA: TGTGCCAGCTCGTCGGGACTAGCGGGAGTTGTAAGTGAGCAGTTCTTC
CDR3: CASSSGLAGVVSEQFF

size: .
length: 14
J: TRBJ2-7
V: TRBV27
D: .
DNA: TGTGCCAGCAGTTTCGCGGGCCCCGGCTACGAGCAGTACTTC
CDR3: CASSFAGPGYEQYF

size: once
length: 13
J: TRBJ2-7
V: TRBV5-1
D: TRBD1
DNA: TGCGCCAGCAGGGAGACAGGGGCCCACGAGCAGTACTTC
CDR3: CASRETGAHEQYF

size: .
length: 17
J: TRBJ1-3
V: TRBV9
D: .
DNA: TGTGCCAGCAGCGTAGCTCTCCGGGGGGCTACTGGAAACACCATATATTTT
CDR3: CASSVALRGATGNTIYF

size: .
length: 17
J: TRBJ2-1
V: TRBV9
D: TRBD2
DNA: TGTGCCAGCAGCGGATCCGGGACTAGCGGGAGTATGGGTGAGCAGTTCTTC
CDR3: CASSGSGTSGSMGEQFF

size: .
length: 13
J: TRBJ1-1
V: TRBV2
D: .
DNA: TGTGCCAGCAGCCTGGGACGGAACACTGAAGCTTTCTTT
CDR3: CASSLGRNTEAFF

size: .
length: 13
J: TRBJ1-2
V: TRBV6-4
D: TRBD1
DNA: TGTGCCAGCAGTGTAGGGACAGGAAATCCCTACACCTTC
CDR3: CASSVGTGNPYTF

size: .
length: 15
J: TRBJ2-3
V: TRBV30
D: TRBD2
DNA: TGTGCCTGGAGAACGACGGGAGGCCTCACAGATACGCAGTATTTT
CDR3: CAWRTTGGLTDTQYF

size: .
length: 15
J: TRBJ2-3
V: TRBV7-9
D: TRBD1
DNA: TGTGCCAGCAGCCCAAGACAGGGTGAGGCAGATACGCAGTATTTT
CDR3: CASSPRQGEADTQYF

size: .
length: 14
J: TRBJ2-7
V: TRBV27
D: .
DNA: TGTGCCAGCAGCTACGGACAAGGAACCTACGAGCAGTACTTC
CDR3: CASSYGQGTYEQYF

size: .
length: 16
J: TRBJ1-4
V: TRBV4-2
D: .
DNA: TGTGCCAGCAGCCCCGGTGTTGGCGCAACTAATGAAAAACTGTTTTTT
CDR3: CASSPGVGATNEKLFF

size: .
length: 15
J: TRBJ2-1
V: TRBV19
D: .
DNA: TGTGCCAGTAGTATGTTCGGGAGTACCTACAATGAGCAGTTCTTC
CDR3: CASSMFGSTYNEQFF

size: .
length: 15
J: TRBJ2-7
V: TRBV30
D: TRBD1
DNA: TGTGCCTGGAGTGTACCCGTGGGACAGAGCTACGAGCAGTACTTC
CDR3: CAWSVPVGQSYEQYF

size: .
length: 15
J: TRBJ2-1
V: TRBV15
D: .
DNA: TGTGCCACCAGCAGAGATGAAAGCTCCTACAATGAGCAGTTCTTC
CDR3: CATSRDESSYNEQFF

size: .
length: 15
J: TRBJ2-1
V: TRBV27
D: .
DNA: TGTGCCAGCAGTTTGGCGGAGCTCCCCTACAATGAGCAGTTCTTC
CDR3: CASSLAELPYNEQFF

size: .
length: 14
J: TRBJ1-1
V: TRBV9
D: .
DNA: TGTGCCAGCAGCGTAGTGGAGCAGAACACTGAAGCTTTCTTT
CDR3: CASSVVEQNTEAFF

size: .
length: 15
J: TRBJ2-4
V: TRBV29-1
D: .
DNA: TGCAGCGTTGAAGATGGATCATCCGGGATAAACATTCAGTACTTC
CDR3: CSVEDGSSGINIQYF